The 20 T cell receptor beta chains presented below share a single source sample, sequenced in a study of T-cell reconstitution after alpha-beta-depleted transplantation in children. Preparing the TCRbeta library involved the use of unique molecular identifiers. In TCRdb, the PCR reads were re-called with MiXCR into one record per CDR3 protein. The sample yields about 72,000 distinct CDR3 sequences, around 6.6% seen once. Specimen: PBMCs from the stem cell graft donor, collected from the stem cell graft. The receptors shown here come from a human donor who donated a stem cell graft to a child with acute lymphoblastic leukemia.

This clonotype was detected ten times or more. V and J are TRBV5-6 and TRBJ2-6, with D possibly TRBD2 on 5 matching bases. The CDR3 has 15 residues. V dropped 2 bases and J dropped 0 bases, with 6 bases sitting between them. CDR1 is SGHDT and CDR2 is YYEEEE in the germline V gene. The CDR3 DNA reads TGTGCCAGCAGCTTTGAGGGCTCTGGGGCCAACGTCCTGACTTTC. It is translated as CASSFEGSGANVLTF.

At least ten counts were recorded for this clonotype. The rearrangement links TRBV5-6 to TRBJ1-2; weak D call: TRBD1 (6 bases). The CDR3 loop spans 14 amino acids. The V end was cut by 0 bases, the J end by 1 base, with 7 bases between. Germline V gene lookup returns CDR1 SGHDT and CDR2 YYEEEE. The CDR3 nucleotides read TGTGCCAGCAGCTTGGGACAGGTTAACTATGGCTACACCTTC. Encoded protein: CASSLGQVNYGYTF.

There are many counts of this clonotype. The V call is TRBV12-3 or TRBV12-4, the J call TRBJ2-1; D is possibly TRBD2 (5 bases). V lost 1 base, J lost 7 bases, and 14 bases lay in between. The CDR3 covers 15 residues. CDR3 protein: CASSLGGRPWNEQFF. The DNA of the CDR3 is TGTGCCAGCAGTTTAGGAGGGCGGCCCTGGAATGAGCAGTTCTTC.

This clonotype was detected ten times or more. The CDR3 bases are TGTGCCAGCAGCGTAAGTACGGAGCAGTACTTC. Amino acids: CASSVSTEQYF. V gene TRBV7-8 combines with J gene TRBJ2-7; no clear D gene. The CDR3 sequence is 11 residues long. V was cut by 5 bases and J by 7 bases, with 9 bases left in between. Germline CDR1 reads SGHVS; CDR2 reads FQNEAQ.

This clonotype came up many times. The CDR3 nucleotides read TGCAGTGCTAGTGTGGGGGGAGATGAGCAGTTCTTC. Its protein product is CSASVGGDEQFF. The chain joins TRBV20-1 to TRBJ2-1; possibly TRBD2 for D (6 bases). The CDR3 has 12 residues. V was shortened by 3 bases and J by 8 bases, with 11 bases between the two germline ends. Germline CDR1 and CDR2: DFQATT and SNEGSKA (reference sequence).

This clonotype was detected ten times or more. V is TRBV19 and J is TRBJ2-3, with D maybe TRBD1 (5 bases). The CDR3 extends over 15 amino acids. The V gene lost 10 bases and the J gene lost 3 bases, with 20 bases spanning the gap. In germline, CDR1 is LNHDA, CDR2 SQIVND (reference sequence). The CDR3 is CATRASSSVTDTQYF. Here the CDR3 DNA reads TGTGCCACCAGGGCCAGCTCCTCTGTAACAGATACGCAGTATTTT.

J is TRBJ1-1 and V is TRBV7-3; no clear D. Trimming shortened V by 7 bases and J by 4 bases, and 13 bases separated the two germline ends. The V gene's germline CDR1 is SGHTA and CDR2 FQGTGA. CDR3 length equals 13 residues. The CDR3 coding sequence is TGTGCCAGCACCCGGCTCCCTGGCACTGAAGCTTTCTTT. Translation gives CASTRLPGTEAFF.

This clonotype was seen many times. This chain connects TRBV12-3 or TRBV12-4 to TRBJ1-5, with D maybe TRBD1 (5 bases). CDR3 size: 15 residues. V was cut by 4 bases and J by 0 bases, with 10 bases left in between. DNA for the CDR3: TGTGCCAGCAGTTCCGGGACGGATAGCAATCAGCCCCAGCATTTT. This codes for CASSSGTDSNQPQHF.

This clonotype was seen many times. This rearrangement joins TRBV5-1 to TRBJ2-7; D possibly corresponds to TRBD1 (6 bases). V was shortened by 3 bases and J by 2 bases, with 15 bases between the two germline ends. Germline CDR1 and CDR2: SGHRS and YFSETQ. This CDR3 has 15 residues. CDR3 sequence reads: CASSSDPGATYEQYF. The CDR3 region has the DNA TGCGCCAGCAGCTCGGATCCAGGGGCTACCTACGAGCAGTACTTC. Variable domain in full (rest from reference TRBV5-1 and TRBJ2-7): KAGVTQTPRYLIKTRGQQVTLSCSPISGHRSVSWYQQTPGQGLQFLFEYFSETQRNKGNFPGRFSGRQFSNSRSEMNVSTLELGDSALYLCASSSDPGATYEQYFGPGTRLTVT.

This clonotype was counted at least ten times. V is TRBV4-1 and J is TRBJ2-7, with D possibly matching TRBD2 (5 bases). Looked up from germline, CDR1 is MGHRA and CDR2 is YSYEKL. Trimming removed 2 bases at V and 7 bases at J, with 12 bases between. The length of the CDR3 is 13 residues. The CDR3 DNA sequence: TGCGCCAGCAGCCAACCGTTAGCGATTGAGCAGTACTTC. Translating it yields CASSQPLAIEQYF.

In its sample, this clonotype was seen many times. The chain carries TRBV6-1 and TRBJ2-6; either TRBD1 or TRBD2 may fit D (5 bases each). Trimming stripped 7 bases from V and 3 bases from J, with 13 bases between. Germline CDR1 and CDR2: MNHNS and SASEGT. CDR3 size: 15 residues. The CDR3 DNA is TGTGCCAGCACCCCGAGGGGCGTTGGGGCCAACGTCCTGACTTTC. This gives the protein CASTPRGVGANVLTF.

This clonotype showed up many times. The J gene is TRBJ2-1, the V gene TRBV13; 9 bases are shared with TRBD2. The junction had 15 bases not matched to a gene; V was cut back by 5 bases and J by 10 bases. The CDR3 is made up of 16 amino acids. Per the germline V gene, CDR1 is PRHDT and CDR2 is FYEKMQ (reference sequence). CDR3 sequence reads: CASSLPLGRGGREQFF. The CDR3 nucleotides read TGTGCCAGCAGCCTCCCGTTGGGGCGGGGGGGCCGGGAGCAGTTCTTC.

This clonotype was recorded many times. This sequence joins TRBV3-1 and TRBJ1-5, with TRBD1 as a possible D gene (5 bases). V was trimmed by 4 bases and J by 5 bases, leaving 9 bases between them. This CDR3 is 13 amino acids long. Germline lookup yields CDR1 LGHDT and CDR2 YNNKEL (reference sequence). CDR3 DNA: TGTGCCAGCAGCCCACTGGGGGATCAGCCCCAGCATTTT. It translates to CASSPLGDQPQHF.

This clonotype was seen a handful of times. V usage is TRBV15 and J usage is TRBJ2-1, with TRBD1 matching 10 bases. Germline trimming cut 0 bases from V and 8 bases from J; bases unmatched to any gene: 4. The V gene's germline CDR1 is LNHNV and CDR2 YYDKDF (reference sequence). The CDR3 covers 15 residues. CDR3 sequence reads: CATSRDRDRGDEQFF. CDR3 coding DNA: TGTGCCACCAGCAGAGACCGGGACAGGGGTGATGAGCAGTTCTTC.

This clonotype was picked up many times. V and J are TRBV7-3 and TRBJ1-1; unclear D gene. Germline CDR1 reads SGHTA; CDR2 reads FQGTGA. The CDR3 length is 15 residues. The V gene lost 3 bases and the J gene lost 4 bases, with 15 bases spanning the gap. CDR3 amino acids: CASSFDSSPGTEAFF. The CDR3 region has the DNA TGTGCCAGCAGCTTTGATTCGTCCCCAGGCACTGAAGCTTTCTTT.

The chain combines TRBV23-1 with TRBJ1-1; TRBD1 matches at 7 bases. TRBV23-1 is assigned to the ORF class and has an uncertain function. The CDR3 contains 15 residues. V dropped 4 bases and J dropped 0; count of bases not matched to a gene: 5. Here the CDR3 reads CASSPPGQLNTEAFF. CDR3 DNA: TGCGCCAGCAGTCCGCCGGGACAGCTGAACACTGAAGCTTTCTTT.

The gene calls are TRBV6-6 and TRBJ1-1; D is perhaps TRBD1 (6 bases). The CDR3 runs 20 residues. Trimming took off 5 bases at V and 3 bases at J, with 31 bases between the two ends. Germline CDR1 and CDR2: MNHNY and SVGAGI (reference sequence). The CDR3 sequence: CASSPSMYRVRGRGDTEAFF. CDR3 sequence (DNA): TGTGCCAGCAGTCCCTCCATGTACAGGGTACGGGGGAGAGGGGACACTGAAGCTTTCTTT.

This clonotype was counted at least ten times. J is TRBJ1-3 and V is TRBV12-3 or TRBV12-4, with D maybe TRBD1 (5 bases). V gave up 7 bases and J gave up 0 bases, with 13 bases separating them. CDR3 length equals 15 residues. Here the CDR3 reads CASNTRRASGNTIYF. The CDR3 bases are TGTGCCAGCAACACGCGCAGGGCCTCTGGAAACACCATATATTTT.

This clonotype has at least ten counts. The CDR3 sequence is CSASDKSPLHF. Written as DNA, the CDR3 is TGCAGTGCTAGTGATAAATCGCCCCTCCACTTT. This chain links TRBV20-1 with TRBJ1-6, with unresolved D. Germline V lookup: CDR1 DFQATT, CDR2 SNEGSKA (reference sequence). The CDR3 spans 11 residues. Trimming removed 3 bases at V and 13 bases at J, with 10 bases between.

This clonotype was picked up many times. In nucleotides, the CDR3 is TGCAGTGCTGGCAGGGAGAACTATGGCTACACCTTC. It translates to CSAGRENYGYTF. The rearrangement joins TRBV20-1 to TRBJ1-2; D might be TRBD1 (5 bases). This CDR3 comprises 12 residues. Germline assignment: CDR1 DFQATT and CDR2 SNEGSKA (reference sequence). With 5 bases removed from V and 2 bases from J, the gap between germline ends came to 9 bases.